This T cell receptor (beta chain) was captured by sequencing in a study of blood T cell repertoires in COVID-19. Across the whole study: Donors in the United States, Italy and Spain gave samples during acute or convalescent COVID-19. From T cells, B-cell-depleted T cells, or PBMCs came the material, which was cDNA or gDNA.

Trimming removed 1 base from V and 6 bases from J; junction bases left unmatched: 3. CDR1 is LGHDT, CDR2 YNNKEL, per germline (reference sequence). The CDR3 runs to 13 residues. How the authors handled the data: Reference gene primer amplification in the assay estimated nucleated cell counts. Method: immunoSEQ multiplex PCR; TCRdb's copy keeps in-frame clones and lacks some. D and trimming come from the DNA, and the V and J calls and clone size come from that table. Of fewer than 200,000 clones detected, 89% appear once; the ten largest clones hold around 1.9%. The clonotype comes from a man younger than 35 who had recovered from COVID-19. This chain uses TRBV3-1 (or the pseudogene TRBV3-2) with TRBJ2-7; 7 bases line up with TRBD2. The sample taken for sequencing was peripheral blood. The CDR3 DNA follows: TGTGCCAGCAGCCAAGGCGGGAGCTCCGAGCAGTACTTC. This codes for CASSQGGSSEQYF.